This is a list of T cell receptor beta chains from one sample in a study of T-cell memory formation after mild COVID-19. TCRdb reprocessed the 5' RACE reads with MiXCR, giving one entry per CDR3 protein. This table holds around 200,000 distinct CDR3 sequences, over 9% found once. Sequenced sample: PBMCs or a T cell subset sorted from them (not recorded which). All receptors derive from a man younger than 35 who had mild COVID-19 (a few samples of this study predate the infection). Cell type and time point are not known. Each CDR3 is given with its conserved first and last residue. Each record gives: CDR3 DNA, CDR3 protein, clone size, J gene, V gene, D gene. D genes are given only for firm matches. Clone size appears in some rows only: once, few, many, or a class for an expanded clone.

TGCAGCGTTGACGGCGGGGGGCCAAGAACAGATACGCAGTATTTT,CSVDGGGPRTDTQYF,few,TRBJ2-3,TRBV29-1,TRBD2
TGTGCCAGCAGCTTAGGACAGGAGGGCACTGAAGCTTTCTTT,CASSLGQEGTEAFF,.,TRBJ1-1,TRBV7-9,.
TGTGCCAGCAGCCAACGGCGATCGGGGGAGCAGTTCTTC,CASSQRRSGEQFF,.,TRBJ2-1,TRBV3-1,.
TGTGCCAGCAGCCCAAGGCCGGGTCGTAACACTGAAGCTTTCTTT,CASSPRPGRNTEAFF,.,TRBJ1-1,TRBV7-2,.
TGCGCCAGCGGAACTAGCGGGGCCAACAATGAGCAGTTCTTC,CASGTSGANNEQFF,.,TRBJ2-1,TRBV10-2,TRBD2
TGCAGTGCTAGAGAGCTCGCGGGGAGCTCCTACAATGAGCAGTTCTTC,CSARELAGSSYNEQFF,.,TRBJ2-1,TRBV20-1,.
TGCGCCAGCAGCTTGGGATCGACAGGGGCCATAAAGACCCTCCACTTT,CASSLGSTGAIKTLHF,.,TRBJ1-6,TRBV5-1,TRBD1
TGCAGTGCTAGAGATCCATCGCAATGGCGCTCCCGAATCCGGGGCTACACCTTC,CSARDPSQWRSRIRGYTF,.,TRBJ1-2,TRBV20-1,.
TGTGCCATCACTGTTAGCAACGCGGGCTATGGCTACACCTTC,CAITVSNAGYGYTF,few,TRBJ1-2,TRBV10-3,.
TGTGCCATCAGTCCGGGGAGACCGACGAACACCGGGGAGCTGTTTTTT,CAISPGRPTNTGELFF,.,TRBJ2-2,TRBV10-3,.
TGTGCCAGTAGCCCACGACAGGGGGCCTACACTGAAGCTTTCTTT,CASSPRQGAYTEAFF,.,TRBJ1-1,TRBV19,TRBD1
TGTGCCAGCAGAAACTCTATCGACACCGGGGAGCTGTTTTTT,CASRNSIDTGELFF,.,TRBJ2-2,TRBV6-2/TRBV6-3,.
TGTGCCAGCAGCTTTGCCCCTGGCCTAGCGGGGGAAGTCACAGATACGCAGTATTTT,CASSFAPGLAGEVTDTQYF,.,TRBJ2-3,TRBV7-2,TRBD2
TGTGCCAGCAGTTACTCGACTTGGGGGAGAAACACCATATATTTT,CASSYSTWGRNTIYF,.,TRBJ1-3,TRBV6-5,.
TGTGCCAGCAGCTTAAGGAGGGGGTCCTCCAATGAGCAGTTCTTC,CASSLRRGSSNEQFF,.,TRBJ2-1,TRBV7-2,.
TGCAGTGCTAGAGCTATGGGACTAGCGGGCAACTACGAGCAGTACTTC,CSARAMGLAGNYEQYF,many,TRBJ2-7,TRBV20-1,TRBD2
TGTGCCAGTGGGACCGGGAGCCCGGGAGGCTACACCTTC,CASGTGSPGGYTF,few,TRBJ1-2,TRBV19,.
TGCAGTGCTACCCCTGGGCTGAGCACAGATACGCAGTATTTT,CSATPGLSTDTQYF,many,TRBJ2-3,TRBV20-1,.
TGTGCCAGCAGTGGCCTGTTGGCAGGGTTCTTTTCACCCCTCCACTTT,CASSGLLAGFFSPLHF,few,TRBJ1-6,TRBV28,.
TGTGCCAGCAGTTTATTTAGCCAGGGTGGGCATCAGCCCCAGCATTTT,CASSLFSQGGHQPQHF,many,TRBJ1-5,TRBV27,.
TGTGCCAGCAGCCAGGCGGAGACCCAGTACTTC,CASSQAETQYF,.,TRBJ2-5,TRBV7-2,.
TGTGCCAGCAGTTATGAGGGTAACACTGAAGCTTTCTTT,CASSYEGNTEAFF,.,TRBJ1-1,TRBV6-2/TRBV6-3,.
TGCAGTGCTAGCCGACAGGTCGCTGGAAACACCATATATTTT,CSASRQVAGNTIYF,few,TRBJ1-3,TRBV20-1,.
TGTGCCAGCAGAAACACAGGGGCGGAGACCCAGTACTTC,CASRNTGAETQYF,many,TRBJ2-5,TRBV6-6,TRBD1
TGTGCCAGCTCACGGGAAGCGTTGCAGTACTTC,CASSREALQYF,few,TRBJ2-5,TRBV18,.
TGTGCCAGCTCACCTCCGGACGGGGCTAAAGCTTTCTTT,CASSPPDGAKAFF,.,TRBJ1-1,TRBV18,.
TGTGCCAGCTCACCACAATGGGGACTATCAGATACGCAGTATTTT,CASSPQWGLSDTQYF,few,TRBJ2-3,TRBV18,TRBD2
TGTGCCAGCAGCCAAGATCGGAGAGCGACCCAGTACTTC,CASSQDRRATQYF,many,TRBJ2-5,TRBV3-1,.
TGTGCCAGCAGCCTGACACGAATCACCTCGCACCCTTGGGGCTACACCTTC,CASSLTRITSHPWGYTF,many,TRBJ1-2,TRBV2,.
TGTGCCAGCAGCTCCCGACAGGGGGCTAGCACTGAAGCTTTCTTT,CASSSRQGASTEAFF,few,TRBJ1-1,TRBV7-8,TRBD1
TGCGCCAGCAGCTTGGGAGACTTGGATACGCAGTATTTT,CASSLGDLDTQYF,few,TRBJ2-3,TRBV5-1,.
TGTGCCAGCAGCCTTACTAGCGTCACAGATACGCAGTATTTT,CASSLTSVTDTQYF,few,TRBJ2-3,TRBV12-3/TRBV12-4,TRBD2
TGTGCCAGCAGCCCGGACGGGACAAATTCACCCCTCCACTTT,CASSPDGTNSPLHF,.,TRBJ1-6,TRBV7-2,.
TGTGCCAGCAGCTTAGATCGTCTCAGCGTGACTGAGCAGTTCTTC,CASSLDRLSVTEQFF,few,TRBJ2-1,TRBV11-2,.
TGCGCCAGCAGCCAAGCTAGAAGGGAGACCCAGTACTTC,CASSQARRETQYF,few,TRBJ2-5,TRBV4-1,.
TGTGCCAGCAGCTTACTGAGCGGGGCGGGTGGCACAGATACGCAGTATTTT,CASSLLSGAGGTDTQYF,many,TRBJ2-3,TRBV7-2,TRBD2
TGTGCCAGCAGCTCCACAGGGGGAAATAATGAGCAGTTCTTC,CASSSTGGNNEQFF,few,TRBJ2-1,TRBV5-4,TRBD1
TGTGCCAGTAGTATAGTTCACAGGGGGGATTATAGCAATCAGCCCCAGCATTTT,CASSIVHRGDYSNQPQHF,many,TRBJ1-5,TRBV19,TRBD1
TGTGCCAGCAGTTCCCTCGCCAGGTTCGGGGAGCTGTTTTTT,CASSSLARFGELFF,.,TRBJ2-2,TRBV28,.
TGTGCCAGCAGTTATTCGGGACACGGCGGGTATGGCTACACCTTC,CASSYSGHGGYGYTF,many,TRBJ1-2,TRBV6-5,.
TGTGCCAGCAGCGTAGAGGGCATCACAGATACGCAGTATTTT,CASSVEGITDTQYF,many,TRBJ2-3,TRBV9,.
TGTGCCAGCAGCCAAGGACAGGGAAGCAATGAGCAGTTCTTC,CASSQGQGSNEQFF,.,TRBJ2-1,TRBV3-1,TRBD1